A selection of T cell receptor beta chains follows, all from one sample in a study of blood T cell repertoires in COVID-19. Profiled with immunoSEQ multiplex PCR; TCRdb holds only in-frame clones, not every one. In the table there are about 100,000 clones, roughly 85% of which are singletons. The sample was peripheral blood. Every receptor here comes from a man between 65 and 85 years old with active or convalescent COVID-19. CDR3s include the opening cysteine and the closing phenylalanine or tryptophan. Each record gives: J gene, V gene, clone size, D gene, CDR3 DNA, CDR3 protein. The D gene is left open where the match is weak. Some rows mark clone size as missing; the rest say once, few, many or name a class of expanded clone.

j_call: TRBJ1-1; v_call: TRBV2; clone_size: .; d_call: .; cdr3_nt: TGTGCCAGCACCCTCGAGGGAGGGTCGTCTGAAGCTTTCTTT; cdr3_aa: CASTLEGGSSEAFF
j_call: TRBJ2-7; v_call: TRBV4-1; clone_size: .; d_call: .; cdr3_nt: TGCGCCAGCAGCCCCAGGGCCGACAGCTCCTACGAGCAGTACTTC; cdr3_aa: CASSPRADSSYEQYF
j_call: TRBJ1-2; v_call: TRBV6-5; clone_size: .; d_call: .; cdr3_nt: TGTGCCAGCAGTTACCTCTGGGGCGAAGGCTACACCTTC; cdr3_aa: CASSYLWGEGYTF
j_call: TRBJ1-2; v_call: TRBV19; clone_size: .; d_call: .; cdr3_nt: TGTGCCAGTAGTGTTCCGGGAGCTTCCTACGGCTACACCTTC; cdr3_aa: CASSVPGASYGYTF
j_call: TRBJ1-3; v_call: TRBV6-1; clone_size: .; d_call: .; cdr3_nt: TGTGCCAGCAGTGACGGTCTGAGCTCTGGAAACACCATATATTTT; cdr3_aa: CASSDGLSSGNTIYF
j_call: TRBJ2-2; v_call: TRBV15; clone_size: .; d_call: .; cdr3_nt: TGTGCCACCAGCGACAGGTTGAACACCGGGGAGCTGTTTTTT; cdr3_aa: CATSDRLNTGELFF
j_call: TRBJ2-1; v_call: TRBV25-1; clone_size: .; d_call: .; cdr3_nt: TGTGCCAGCAGTGACGCCTACAATGAGCAGTTCTTC; cdr3_aa: CASSDAYNEQFF
j_call: TRBJ2-7; v_call: TRBV6-2/TRBV6-3; clone_size: once; d_call: TRBD1; cdr3_nt: TGTGCCAGCAGTTATTTGACCGGCAGGGGGTACGAGCAGTACTTC; cdr3_aa: CASSYLTGRGYEQYF
j_call: TRBJ2-3; v_call: TRBV10-3; clone_size: .; d_call: .; cdr3_nt: TGTGCCATCAGTGAGCCTGGGCAGGCTAGCACAGATACGCAGTATTTT; cdr3_aa: CAISEPGQASTDTQYF
j_call: TRBJ2-1; v_call: TRBV2; clone_size: .; d_call: TRBD2; cdr3_nt: TGTGCCACCAACCCGAGGGGCGGGGGGGGGAGTGAGCAGTTCTTC; cdr3_aa: CATNPRGGGGSEQFF
j_call: TRBJ2-7; v_call: TRBV28; clone_size: .; d_call: .; cdr3_nt: TGTGCCAGCAGTCGGACGGGGAGCTCCTACGAGCAGTACTTC; cdr3_aa: CASSRTGSSYEQYF
j_call: TRBJ2-2; v_call: TRBV24-1; clone_size: .; d_call: .; cdr3_nt: TGTGCCACCAGGCCTACGAACACCGGGGAGCTGTTTTTT; cdr3_aa: CATRPTNTGELFF
j_call: TRBJ2-2; v_call: TRBV4-3; clone_size: .; d_call: TRBD2; cdr3_nt: TGCGCCAGCAGCCAAGAGCTTAGCGGGGCCGGGGAGCTGTTTTTT; cdr3_aa: CASSQELSGAGELFF
j_call: TRBJ2-2; v_call: TRBV19; clone_size: .; d_call: TRBD1; cdr3_nt: TGTGCCAGTAGTACAGGACAGGGGGCGGAAACCGGGGAGCTGTTTTTT; cdr3_aa: CASSTGQGAETGELFF
j_call: TRBJ2-7; v_call: TRBV29-1; clone_size: .; d_call: TRBD1; cdr3_nt: TGCAGCGTTGAAGGGGACAGGGGGAAACCCTACGAGCAGTACTTC; cdr3_aa: CSVEGDRGKPYEQYF
j_call: TRBJ1-5; v_call: TRBV2; clone_size: .; d_call: .; cdr3_nt: TGTGCCAGCAGTGACAACTATCAAAGCAACCAGCCCCAGCATTTT; cdr3_aa: CASSDNYQSNQPQHF
j_call: TRBJ1-5; v_call: TRBV28; clone_size: .; d_call: .; cdr3_nt: TGTGCCAGCAGGTCCCACTCACTCAATCAGCCCCAGCATTTT; cdr3_aa: CASRSHSLNQPQHF
j_call: TRBJ2-3; v_call: TRBV18; clone_size: .; d_call: TRBD2; cdr3_nt: TGTGCCAGCTCACCGATTCCAAGCGGGGGGATAACAGATACGCAGTATTTT; cdr3_aa: CASSPIPSGGITDTQYF
j_call: TRBJ2-1; v_call: TRBV19; clone_size: few; d_call: TRBD1; cdr3_nt: TGTGCCAGTAGCCCCTTCGGACAGGTAAACGATGAGCAGTTCTTC; cdr3_aa: CASSPFGQVNDEQFF
j_call: TRBJ2-5; v_call: TRBV27; clone_size: .; d_call: TRBD1; cdr3_nt: TGTGCCAGCAAGTTAAGTGTCGCGACAGGGTTCGGGGAGACCCAGTACTTC; cdr3_aa: CASKLSVATGFGETQYF
j_call: TRBJ1-2; v_call: TRBV12-3/TRBV12-4; clone_size: .; d_call: .; cdr3_nt: TGTGCCAGCAGTCCCCTTATCAGTCGCGGCTACACCTTC; cdr3_aa: CASSPLISRGYTF
j_call: TRBJ2-5; v_call: TRBV30; clone_size: .; d_call: .; cdr3_nt: TGTGCCTGGAGTGTACAGGAAGAGACCCAGTACTTC; cdr3_aa: CAWSVQEETQYF
j_call: TRBJ2-5; v_call: TRBV4-1; clone_size: .; d_call: TRBD2; cdr3_nt: TGCGCCAGCAGCCAAGACGGGGGACTAGCGGGGAAAGAGACCCAGTACTTC; cdr3_aa: CASSQDGGLAGKETQYF
j_call: TRBJ2-5; v_call: TRBV11-2; clone_size: .; d_call: .; cdr3_nt: TGTGCCAGCAGCTTACACCGGGATGAGACCCAGTACTTC; cdr3_aa: CASSLHRDETQYF
j_call: TRBJ2-3; v_call: TRBV6-4; clone_size: .; d_call: .; cdr3_nt: TGTGCCAGCAGTGAAGCCCGGGGAGATACGCAGTATTTT; cdr3_aa: CASSEARGDTQYF
j_call: TRBJ1-1; v_call: TRBV7-9; clone_size: .; d_call: .; cdr3_nt: TGTGCCAGCAGCTTTAGCGCCGGGAGTGAAGCTTTCTTT; cdr3_aa: CASSFSAGSEAFF
j_call: TRBJ1-4; v_call: TRBV6-5; clone_size: once; d_call: .; cdr3_nt: TGTGCCAGCAGAATCGTCGGGTCCGCGGCTGAAAAACTGTTTTTT; cdr3_aa: CASRIVGSAAEKLFF
j_call: TRBJ1-5; v_call: TRBV19; clone_size: .; d_call: .; cdr3_nt: TGTGCCAGTAGTCCGTGGGAGGGCATCAATCAGCCCCAGCATTTT; cdr3_aa: CASSPWEGINQPQHF
j_call: TRBJ1-2; v_call: TRBV4-3; clone_size: once; d_call: TRBD1; cdr3_nt: TGCGCCAGCAGCCCGCGGACAGGATATGGCTACACCTTC; cdr3_aa: CASSPRTGYGYTF
j_call: TRBJ1-2; v_call: TRBV5-5; clone_size: .; d_call: TRBD1; cdr3_nt: TGTGCCAGCAGCGGACGGGACAGGGAGTCCTATGGCTACACCTTC; cdr3_aa: CASSGRDRESYGYTF
j_call: TRBJ2-2; v_call: TRBV7-2; clone_size: few; d_call: TRBD1; cdr3_nt: TGTGCCAGCAGCTCCGTGACAGGGGCCGGGGAGCTGTTTTTT; cdr3_aa: CASSSVTGAGELFF
j_call: TRBJ1-4; v_call: TRBV28; clone_size: .; d_call: .; cdr3_nt: TGTGCCAGCACGGTCAACACTAATGAAAAACTGTTTTTT; cdr3_aa: CASTVNTNEKLFF
j_call: TRBJ2-7; v_call: TRBV27; clone_size: few; d_call: .; cdr3_nt: TGTGCCAGCAGTTTTGCTCGGGGTCGGATTGAGCAGTACTTC; cdr3_aa: CASSFARGRIEQYF
j_call: TRBJ1-2; v_call: TRBV4-3; clone_size: once; d_call: .; cdr3_nt: TGCGCCAGCAGCCAAGATGGAGGAGCGGTCACTAACTATGGCTACACCTTC; cdr3_aa: CASSQDGGAVTNYGYTF